This record covers a single T cell receptor beta chain. What it binds is unknown. The time point: week 35, safety follow-up. Vaccinated patients received 300 ug of mutant IDH1 20-mer peptide per dose, with topical imiquimod. Each donor presented with a new WHO grade 3 or 4 astrocytoma that tested IDH1-mutant and showed ATRX loss. The junction had 6 bases not matched to a gene; V was cut back by 4 bases and J by 2 bases. Germline CDR1 is SGHNT and CDR2 is YYREEE (reference sequence). The CDR3 is 15 residues long. This specimen comes from a study of a mutant IDH1 vaccine in newly diagnosed glioma. Libraries were prepared by immunoSEQ multiplex PCR; TCRdb keeps only in-frame clonotypes and omits some of them. This sample has tens of thousands of clones, with 80% to 90% found just once.

The chain couples TRBV5-4 to TRBJ2-3; TRBD1 agrees at 8 bases. The sequence was obtained from a man in his forties with glioma. The sample here was PBMCs, taken from a glioma patient whose treatment included an IDH1 peptide vaccine. For the CDR3, the DNA is TGTGCCAGCAGCCCCGGGACAGGACTCACAGATACGCAGTATTTT. Its translation: CASSPGTGLTDTQYF.